This passage covers 29 T cell receptor beta chains from one sample sequenced in a study of T cells after yellow fever vaccination. TCRdb processed the 5' RACE reads anew with MiXCR; each CDR3 protein has one entry. The data contain hundreds of thousands of distinct CDR3 sequences, 8.7% of them singletons. Sequenced here: PBMCs, sampled on the day of the first yellow fever vaccination. These receptors were collected from a man aged 18 to 35 who received the YFV17D yellow fever vaccine.

This clonotype has a handful of counts. V and J are TRBV14 and TRBJ1-6; D remains ambiguous. The germline gives CDR1 SGHDN, CDR2 FVKESK. Trimming removed 8 bases at V and 4 bases at J, with 6 bases between. The CDR3 spans 12 residues. The CDR3 loop reads CASCSYNSPLHF. CDR3 DNA sequence: TGTGCCAGCTGCTCGTATAATTCACCCCTCCACTTT. The variable domain in full, completed from reference TRBV14 and TRBJ1-6, reads EAGVTQFPSHSVIEKGQTVTLRCDPISGHDNLYWYRRVMGKEIKFLLHFVKESKQDESGMPNNRFLAERTGGTYSTLKVQPAELEDSGVYFCASCSYNSPLHFGNGTRLTVT.

This clonotype was observed many times. Here the CDR3 reads CASSQGSRETQYF. The CDR3 nucleotides are TGCGCCAGCAGCCAAGGTAGCCGGGAGACCCAGTACTTC. The chain couples TRBV4-3 to TRBJ2-5; unclear D gene. V lost 1 base and J lost 5, with 8 bases in between. CDR3 length equals 13 residues. Germline-derived CDR1 and CDR2 are LGHNA and YSLEER.

This rearrangement joins TRBV18 to TRBJ1-1; TRBD1 aligns across 7 bases. The length of the CDR3 is 16 residues. Trimming cost V 0 bases and J 1 base; bases outside gene matches: 5. Germline assignment: CDR1 KGHSH and CDR2 LQKENI. The CDR3 here is CASSPPSTGANTEAFF. The DNA for the CDR3 is TGTGCCAGCTCACCACCTAGCACAGGGGCGAACACTGAAGCTTTCTTT.

V and J are TRBV12-3 or TRBV12-4 and TRBJ2-5, with 10 bases matching TRBD2. This CDR3 has 14 residues. With V trimmed by 6 bases and J by 8 bases, 9 bases remained unmatched. CDR3 in amino acids: CASRTSGASDTQYF. CDR3 DNA sequence: TGTGCCAGCAGAACTAGCGGGGCGTCAGATACCCAGTACTTC.

This clonotype was seen only a few times. The J gene is TRBJ2-5, the V gene TRBV7-2; 8 nucleotides align to TRBD2. CDR3 size: 15 residues. Germline V CDR1 and CDR2: SGHTA, FQGNSA. V was clipped by 8 bases and J by 5 bases; unmatched bases: 13. DNA of the CDR3: TGTGCCAGCTCGGGGGGGGCTGGGAGTGAGGAGACCCAGTACTTC. Translating gives CASSGGAGSEETQYF.

This clonotype was found many times. The J gene is TRBJ1-2, the V gene TRBV29-1; the D is unclear. Trimming removed 0 bases at V and 6 bases at J, with 11 bases between. The CDR3 spans 13 residues. CDR1 and CDR2 from the germline V gene are SQVTM and ANQGSEA. The CDR3 protein is CSVEEIYFNGYTF. The CDR3, as DNA: TGCAGCGTTGAAGAAATCTATTTTAATGGCTACACCTTC.

This rearrangement joins TRBV7-9 to TRBJ2-1; D possibly corresponds to TRBD1 (5 bases). CDR3 size: 13 residues. CDR1 is SEHNR, CDR2 FQNEAQ, per germline (reference sequence). Trimming cost V 11 bases and J 1 base, with 12 bases left between them. CDR3 DNA sequence: TGTGCCGGCGCCAGGGATTCCTACAATGAGCAGTTCTTC. Translating it yields CAGARDSYNEQFF.

The rearrangement uses TRBV23-1 and TRBJ2-7; D remains unclear. TRBV23-1 is given ORF status, its function remaining uncertain. This CDR3 region has 15 residues. Trimming took 0 bases from V and 5 from J, leaving 14 bases between them. The CDR3 region is CASSQSFGLVHEQYV. Here the CDR3 DNA reads TGCGCCAGCAGTCAATCGTTCGGGCTCGTCCACGAGCAGTACGTC.

This clonotype was counted at least ten times. This sequence joins TRBV6-5 and TRBJ2-5; 14 nucleotides line up with TRBD2. Per germline, CDR1 MNHEY and CDR2 SVGAGI. V trimming: 0 bases; J trimming: 4 bases; junction bases outside the gene matches: 1. This CDR3 has 16 amino acids. Written as DNA, the CDR3 is TGTGCCAGCAGTTACTCCGGGACTAGCGGGGGAGAGACCCAGTACTTC. Encoded protein: CASSYSGTSGGETQYF.

To note about this clonotype: A read error may explain this, as a much larger clone is one base away. The CDR3 bases are TGTGCCACCAGCAGACAGGGGGATAATTCACCCCTCCACTTT. Translated, it gives CATSRQGDNSPLHF. The rearrangement uses TRBV15 and TRBJ1-6; TRBD1 matches at 7 bases. V lost 2 bases, J lost 5 bases, and 0 bases stayed unmatched. Germline V lookup: CDR1 LNHNV, CDR2 YYDKDF (reference sequence). This CDR3 contains 14 residues.

This chain links TRBV18 with TRBJ1-1, with D maybe TRBD1 (5 bases). Germline CDR1 KGHSH, CDR2 LQKENI. This CDR3 comprises 13 residues. V dropped 2 bases and J dropped 1 base, with 5 bases sitting between them. The CDR3 spells CASSPGANTEAFF. The CDR3 nucleotides read TGTGCCAGCTCACCAGGGGCGAACACTGAAGCTTTCTTT.

CDR3 in DNA: TGTGCCAGCAGCCCTAGTAGCGGGCCCTACAATGAGCAGTTCTTC. Translated: CASSPSSGPYNEQFF. This rearrangement joins TRBV13 to TRBJ2-1; TRBD2 aligns across 7 bases. The CDR3 loop spans 15 amino acids. Germline V lookup: CDR1 PRHDT, CDR2 FYEKMQ (reference sequence). Trimming cost V 5 bases and J 2 bases; bases outside gene matches: 6.

This clonotype has more than one count but fewer than ten. This chain uses TRBV10-2 with TRBJ2-3; D unresolved. V was trimmed by 3 bases and J by 0 bases, leaving 10 bases between them. Germline values: CDR1 WSHSY, CDR2 SAAADI. This CDR3 is 15 amino acids long. This chain's CDR3 is CASSDLDLSTDTQYF. CDR3 bases: TGCGCCAGCAGTGATCTGGACCTTAGCACAGATACGCAGTATTTT.

The rearrangement uses TRBV20-1 and TRBJ2-6, with a possible D match to TRBD2 (5 bases). This CDR3 region has 14 residues. Germline-derived CDR1 and CDR2 are DFQATT and SNEGSKA (reference sequence). V was pared by 5 bases and J by 1 base, with 9 bases between. The CDR3 DNA reads as TGCAGTGCTCCTACTAGGTCTGGGGCCAACGTCCTGACTTTC. Its protein is CSAPTRSGANVLTF.

This clonotype was counted a few times. V is TRBV5-5 and J is TRBJ1-5; TRBD1 might be the D (5 bases). The CDR3 has 15 residues. The germline V and J ends were trimmed by 0 bases and 11 bases, with 18 bases remaining between them. Germline V gene lookup returns CDR1 SGHKS and CDR2 YYEKEE (reference sequence). The CDR3 reads CASSLAGQAGRAQHF. DNA for the CDR3: TGTGCCAGCAGCTTGGCGGGGCAGGCGGGGAGAGCCCAGCATTTT.

The rearrangement joins TRBV11-2 to TRBJ2-5, with 10 bases that match TRBD2. In germline, CDR1 is SGHAT, CDR2 FQNNGV. V shed 3 bases and J 5 bases; nucleotides not matched to a gene: 3. The length of the CDR3 is 14 residues. CDR3 sequence (DNA): TGTGCCAGCAGCTTTACTAGCGGGGCCGAGACCCAGTACTTC. This codes for CASSFTSGAETQYF.

This clonotype was seen a handful of times. This chain joins TRBV12-3 or TRBV12-4 and TRBJ2-1; perhaps TRBD2 as D (5 bases). The germline V and J ends were trimmed by 4 bases and 5 bases, with 12 bases remaining between them. There are 14 residues in the CDR3. For the CDR3, the DNA is TGTGCCAGCAGTTCTGGACTGGACGACAATGAGCAGTTCTTC. Protein sequence: CASSSGLDDNEQFF.

V is TRBV12-3 or TRBV12-4 and J is TRBJ1-5; D uncertain. This CDR3 contains 14 residues. Trimming removed 8 bases from V and 7 bases from J, with 18 bases in between. This chain's CDR3 is CASDWTGRQQPQHF. CDR3 bases: TGTGCCAGCGATTGGACTGGGAGGCAGCAGCCCCAGCATTTT.

Only a few counts were recorded for this clonotype. The chain employs TRBV6-2 or TRBV6-3 and TRBJ2-5; D is undetermined. Germline V CDR1 and CDR2: MNHEY, SVGEGT. CDR3 length: 15 amino acids. V lost 3 bases to trimming and J lost 1 base, with 12 bases between them. This CDR3 is CASSYPDWIQETQYF. CDR3 DNA sequence: TGTGCCAGCAGTTATCCCGACTGGATCCAAGAGACCCAGTACTTC.

This sequence joins TRBV4-3 and TRBJ2-3; 8 bases match TRBD2. V lost 0 bases, J lost 1 base, and 9 bases stayed unmatched. The CDR3 spans 18 residues. The germline CDR1 and CDR2 sequences are LGHNA and YSLEER. CDR3 region: CASSQEFRQAGGTDTQYF. The CDR3 DNA reads TGCGCCAGCAGCCAAGAATTTCGTCAAGCGGGGGGCACAGATACGCAGTATTTT.

This chain uses TRBV4-3 with TRBJ2-2; 7 nucleotides line up with TRBD2. Per germline, CDR1 LGHNA and CDR2 YSLEER. J was trimmed by 1 base and V by 3 bases; bases with no gene match: 5. The CDR3 length is 16 residues. CDR3 loop: CASSHGGGGNTGELFF. DNA for the CDR3: TGCGCCAGCAGCCATGGAGGCGGGGGGAACACCGGGGAGCTGTTTTTT.

The chain carries TRBV7-9 and TRBJ2-2, with D uncertain. Per the germline V gene, CDR1 is SEHNR and CDR2 is FQNEAQ (reference sequence). There are 14 residues in the CDR3. Trimming pared 5 bases from V and 2 bases from J, leaving 9 bases between. As DNA, the CDR3 is TGTGCCAGCAGCCCCACTCATAACACCGGGGAGCTGTTTTTT. It codes for CASSPTHNTGELFF. Full variable domain (remainder filled in from reference TRBV7-9 and TRBJ2-2): DTGVSQNPRHKITKRGQNVTFRCDPISEHNRLYWYRQTLGQGPEFLTYFQNEAQLEKSRLLSDRFSAERPKGSFSTLEIQRTEQGDSAMYLCASSPTHNTGELFFGEGSRLTVL.

The chain has TRBV18 and TRBJ1-1; no definite D call. Germline V gene lookup returns CDR1 KGHSH and CDR2 LQKENI. This CDR3 spans 15 amino acids. The germline V and J ends were trimmed by 0 bases and 6 bases, with 14 bases remaining between them. CDR3 DNA sequence: TGTGCCAGCTCACCACCGGGGAGGCTCAACGCTGAAGCTTTCTTT. Protein product: CASSPPGRLNAEAFF.

This clonotype appeared a few times. The chain's CDR3 is CASSGRDSRLGRDNEQFF. CDR3 sequence (DNA): TGTGCCAGCAGTGGCCGGGACAGCAGGCTGGGGAGGGACAATGAGCAGTTCTTC. The V call is TRBV6-2 or TRBV6-3, the J call TRBJ2-1; D tentatively fits TRBD1 or TRBD2 (7 bases each). The CDR3 sequence is 18 residues long. Germline values: CDR1 MNHEY, CDR2 SVGEGT. V lost 5 bases, J lost 5 bases, and 25 bases lay in between.

This clonotype was observed a few times. The rearrangement uses TRBV19 and TRBJ2-7; D remains ambiguous. CDR3 size: 13 residues. The germline gives CDR1 LNHDA, CDR2 SQIVND (reference sequence). The V end lost 3 bases, the J end lost 2 bases, and 8 bases lay between the germline ends. CDR3: CASSITPTYEQYF. In DNA form, the CDR3 reads TGTGCCAGTAGTATCACACCTACCTACGAGCAGTACTTC.

In this sample, this clonotype turned up a few times. This chain links TRBV5-1 with TRBJ2-3; 8 bases align to TRBD2. The CDR3 sequence is 13 residues long. Trimming cost V 3 bases and J 5 bases; bases outside gene matches: 2. Germline CDR1 and CDR2: SGHRS and YFSETQ. CDR3 in DNA: TGCGCCAGCAGCTGGCGGGGGGAAGATACGCAGTATTTT. This sequence encodes CASSWRGEDTQYF.

The J gene is TRBJ1-1, the V gene TRBV9; TRBD1 is a possible D gene (5 bases). CDR1 and CDR2 (germline): SGDLS, YYNGEE. V was clipped by 0 bases and J by 1 base, with 28 bases between them. This CDR3 contains 21 residues. The CDR3 DNA reads TGTGCCAGCAGCGTAGCCCCCCTACCCCGGGACGCTGGGGTTGCGAACACTGAAGCTTTCTTT. This translates into CASSVAPLPRDAGVANTEAFF.

The V and J genes are TRBV18 and TRBJ2-3, with a weak D call TRBD1 (5 bases). Per the germline V gene, CDR1 is KGHSH and CDR2 is LQKENI. V was pared by 8 bases and J by 5 bases, with 14 bases between. The CDR3 runs to 13 residues. CDR3 DNA: TGTGCCAGCCACACCATGGGGCGAGATACGCAGTATTTT. Translating gives CASHTMGRDTQYF.

This clonotype was observed a handful of times. The rearrangement joins TRBV6-2 or TRBV6-3 to TRBJ1-1; 8 bases map to TRBD1. J was trimmed by 4 bases and V by 6 bases; bases with no gene match: 4. Germline V lookup: CDR1 MNHEY, CDR2 SVGEGT. The CDR3 runs to 13 residues. The CDR3 region has the DNA TGTGCCAGCAGGTACAGGGGGAGCACTGAAGCTTTCTTT. Translated: CASRYRGSTEAFF.